This T cell receptor (beta chain) was retrieved from a study of Ad26.COV2.S vaccination and SARS-CoV-2 variants. Study-level information: COV1001, an Ad26.COV2.S trial, supplied this vaccine-arm donor. Ad26.COV2.S, an intramuscular injection, was given once or twice 56 days apart. Study conclusions and caveats: Those who received vaccine or placebo ended up with similar non-spike TCR breadth. Reports say spike-specific CD8+ and CD4+ T cell responses covered substantial breadth after vaccination.

Noted treatment: roughly 20 received Ad26.COV2.S at low or high dose, single or two shots; about 5 received placebo; per-sample allocation not given. Specimens were obtained on day 63 following the first vaccine or placebo injection. TCRdb's copy holds only in-frame clones and misses some; the assay was immunoSEQ multiplex PCR. This table has about 330,000 clones, roughly 88% appearing once. In regard to this clone: Its antigen is still unknown.

The sample consisted of peripheral blood, taken in a trial of Ad26.COV2.S vaccine versus placebo. This clonotype was sampled from a person between 18 and 65 years old who received the Ad26.COV2.S COVID-19 vaccine or a placebo.

The CDR3 protein is CASSPNNIPGIWGNQPQHF. CDR3 DNA sequence: TGTGCCAGCTCTCCAAACAACATCCCGGGTATCTGGGGCAATCAGCCCCAGCATTTT. V usage is TRBV18 and J usage is TRBJ1-5; unclear D gene. Trimming removed 6 bases at V and 2 bases at J, with 26 bases between. This CDR3 has 19 residues. Germline V gene sequence: CDR1 KGHSH, CDR2 LQKENI. Supplemented by reference TRBV18 and TRBJ1-5, the full variable domain reads NAGVMQNPRHLVRRRGQEARLRCSPMKGHSHVYWYRQLPEEGLKFMVYLQKENIIDESGMPKERFSAEFPKEGPSILRIQQVVRGDSAAYFCASSPNNIPGIWGNQPQHFGDGTRLSIL.